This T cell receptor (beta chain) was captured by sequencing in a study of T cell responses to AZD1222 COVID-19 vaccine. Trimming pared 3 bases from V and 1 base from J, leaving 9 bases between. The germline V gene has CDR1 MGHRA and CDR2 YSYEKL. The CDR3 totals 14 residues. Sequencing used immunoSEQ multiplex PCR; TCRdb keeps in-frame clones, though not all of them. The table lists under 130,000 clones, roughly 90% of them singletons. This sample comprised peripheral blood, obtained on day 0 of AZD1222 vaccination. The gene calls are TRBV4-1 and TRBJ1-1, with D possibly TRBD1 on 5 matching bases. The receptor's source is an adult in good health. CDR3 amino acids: CASSQGRWNTEAFF. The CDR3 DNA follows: TGCGCCAGCAGCCAGGGACGTTGGAACACTGAAGCTTTCTTT.